The rows below give T cell receptor beta chains drawn from one sample of a study of cytomegalovirus exposure and HLA in healthy donors. This table comes from immunoSEQ multiplex PCR, and its TCRdb copy is limited to in-frame clones, with some not included. The profile shows about 110,000 clones, around 80% of them singletons. The sample was PBMCs. Every receptor here comes from a man aged 25-45 years in good health and CMV-seropositive. Both conserved end residues are part of each CDR3. The D gene is left open where the match is weak. Clone size appears in some rows only: once, few, many, or a class for an expanded clone.

TRBJ1-5,TRBV12-5,.,.,TGTGCTAGTGGTTTGCATCCGGGGGGTCAGCCCCAGCATTTT,CASGLHPGGQPQHF
TRBJ2-7,TRBV4-3,.,few,TGCGCCAGCAGCCAAGGGGCCAATCTTGGGTACGAGCAGTACTTC,CASSQGANLGYEQYF
TRBJ1-2,TRBV5-1,TRBD1,.,TGCGCCAGCAGCCCCGGGACAGGGGGATTAGGCTACACCTTC,CASSPGTGGLGYTF
TRBJ1-4,TRBV15,.,few,TGTGCCACCAGCCGGGACATGGCTAATGAAAAACTGTTTTTT,CATSRDMANEKLFF
TRBJ2-5,TRBV19,TRBD2,.,TGTGCCAGTAGTATAGCGGGGGGGCTTGCAGAGACCCAGTACTTC,CASSIAGGLAETQYF
TRBJ1-2,TRBV29-1,.,.,TGCAGCGTTGAAGGACAGGAGGCCCCAATTAACTATGGCTACACCTTC,CSVEGQEAPINYGYTF
TRBJ2-7,TRBV7-3,TRBD2,.,TGTGCCAGCAGCGTCCGCGGGGGATTCTCCTACGAGCAGTACTTC,CASSVRGGFSYEQYF
TRBJ1-2,TRBV9,TRBD1,.,TGTGCCAGCAGCCGGGGGACAGAAGGTGGCTACACCTTC,CASSRGTEGGYTF
TRBJ1-6,TRBV21-1,.,.,TGTGCCAGCAGCGACAACTCCTATAATTCACCCCTCCACTTT,CASSDNSYNSPLHF
TRBJ2-5,TRBV5-1,TRBD2,.,TGCGCCAGCAGCTTGCGAGGAGCGGGGGGACAGATAGAGACCCAGTACTTC,CASSLRGAGGQIETQYF
TRBJ2-7,TRBV6-5,.,once,TGTGCCAGCCGAAACAGGGTCTCCTACGAGCAGTACTTC,CASRNRVSYEQYF
TRBJ2-1,TRBV4-2,TRBD2,.,TGTGCCAGCAGCCCACCACTTGCTAGCGGGGGGGCGCTCAGGAAAGGGCAGTTCTTC,CASSPPLASGGALRKGQFF
TRBJ1-4,TRBV7-8,TRBD1,.,TGTGCCAGCAGCGCCCGACAGGGGAATGAAAAACTGTTTTTT,CASSARQGNEKLFF
TRBJ1-2,TRBV4-1,.,.,TGCGCCAGCAGCCAGGGGCGGACAGTCTATGGCTACACCTTC,CASSQGRTVYGYTF
TRBJ2-7,TRBV27,TRBD1,.,TGTGCCAGCAGTGAGGGACAGGGAGGGCTCCTTCCCTACGAGCAGTACTTC,CASSEGQGGLLPYEQYF
TRBJ2-2,TRBV10-3,TRBD2,.,TGTGCCATCAGTGATCGTGGCGGCGGGAGGACCGGGGAGCTGTTTTTT,CAISDRGGGRTGELFF
TRBJ1-4,TRBV30,.,.,TGTGCCAGGGGTTTAACTAATGAAAAACTGTTTTTT,CARGLTNEKLFF
TRBJ1-5,TRBV30,TRBD1,.,TGTGCCTGGAGTGTACAAGACAGGGGCCAGCCCCAGCATTTT,CAWSVQDRGQPQHF
TRBJ1-1,TRBV4-2,.,many,TGTGCCAGCAGCCAGGATGGGGTCCCAGGGGAAGCTTTCTTT,CASSQDGVPGEAFF
TRBJ2-5,TRBV29-1,TRBD2,once,TGCAGCGTTGATCGGACTAGCGGGGGGCTGGATCAAGAGACCCAGTACTTC,CSVDRTSGGLDQETQYF
TRBJ1-2,TRBV28,.,.,TGTGCCAGCGGGAGGGGGGAGGATGGCTACACCTTC,CASGRGEDGYTF
TRBJ1-2,TRBV4-3,.,.,TGCGCCAGCAGCCAAGATCTTTTCGAGGGGGTTGGTGGCTACACCTTC,CASSQDLFEGVGGYTF
TRBJ2-1,TRBV7-2,TRBD2,.,TGTGCCAGCAGCTTAGTGGGACTAGCGAAAAGTGAGCAGTTCTTC,CASSLVGLAKSEQFF
TRBJ2-7,TRBV10-2,TRBD2,.,TGCGCCAGCAGGGCCGGGAGGACCCCCTCCTACGAGCAGTACTTC,CASRAGRTPSYEQYF
TRBJ2-6,TRBV13,.,.,TGTGCCAGCAGGTCGACGGGTTCTGGGGCCAACGTCCTGACTTTC,CASRSTGSGANVLTF
TRBJ1-1,TRBV7-3,.,.,TGTGCCAGCAGCAAGCGGGATCTCCCGTGGAGGACTGAAGCTTTCTTT,CASSKRDLPWRTEAFF
TRBJ2-3,TRBV9,.,.,TGTGCCAGCAGCGTAATTACAAGTGGAGATACGCAGTATTTT,CASSVITSGDTQYF
TRBJ1-3,TRBV25-1,TRBD1,.,TGTGCCAGCAGTGGGGACAGGGTCCCTGGAAACACCATATATTTT,CASSGDRVPGNTIYF
TRBJ2-7,TRBV6-5,TRBD1,.,TGTGCCAGCAGGTCCGGGACAGTCTACGAGCAGTACTTC,CASRSGTVYEQYF
TRBJ1-4,TRBV4-2,TRBD1,.,TGTGCCAGTTCCATCCCGGGACAGAATGAAAAACTGTTTTTT,CASSIPGQNEKLFF
TRBJ2-7,TRBV27,.,once,TGTGCCAGCAGTTTATTGGACAGCCCCTACGAGCAGTACTTC,CASSLLDSPYEQYF
TRBJ1-2,TRBV11-2,TRBD1,.,TGTGCCAGCAGCTTAGCAGGGGGCGGAGATGGCTACACCTTC,CASSLAGGGDGYTF
TRBJ1-1,TRBV14,.,.,TGTGCCAGCAGCCAAGTGCGGGGCCCGCATAGAGCTTTCTTT,CASSQVRGPHRAFF
TRBJ2-1,TRBV5-3,TRBD2,.,TGTGCCAGAAGCTGTCCGGGACTAGCGGGGCGCGAGCAGTTCTTC,CARSCPGLAGREQFF
TRBJ2-3,TRBV19,.,.,TGTGCCAGTAGTATAGATGGGACTTACGACACAGATACGCAGTATTTT,CASSIDGTYDTDTQYF
TRBJ1-5,TRBV9,.,.,TGTGCCAGCAGCGTATATGGAGGGCCCCAGCATTTT,CASSVYGGPQHF
TRBJ1-1,TRBV6-5,.,few,TGTGCCAGCAGTCAAGCAGGGGCATTCGAAGCTTTCTTT,CASSQAGAFEAFF
TRBJ2-7,TRBV12-5,.,.,TGTGCTAGTGGTTTGAAGATGGCGCCAGGCTACGAGCAGTACTTC,CASGLKMAPGYEQYF
TRBJ2-1,TRBV5-1,.,.,TGCGCCAGCAGCCAGACTTACAATGAGCAGTTCTTC,CASSQTYNEQFF
TRBJ1-3,TRBV6-6,.,.,TGTGCCACATGGGCCAGCTCTGGAAACACCATATATTTT,CATWASSGNTIYF
TRBJ2-5,TRBV5-1,TRBD2,.,TGCGCCAGCCAACTAGCGGGGGGGCCGGGGGAGACCCAGTACTTC,CASQLAGGPGETQYF
TRBJ2-5,TRBV7-6,TRBD2,.,TGTGCCAGCAGCTTGTCCGGGGGGGCCACTGAGACCCAGTACTTC,CASSLSGGATETQYF
TRBJ1-5,TRBV6-6,.,few,TGTGCCAGCACCTCGAGTACCAATCAGCCCCAGCATTTT,CASTSSTNQPQHF
TRBJ2-7,TRBV5-1,.,.,TGCGCCAGCAGCTTCGGCGGGGACTCCTACGAGCAGTACTTC,CASSFGGDSYEQYF
TRBJ1-2,TRBV4-1,TRBD1,.,TGCGCCAGCAGCCCAGACGGACAGGGGGATAGGGGCTACACCTTC,CASSPDGQGDRGYTF
TRBJ2-1,TRBV30,TRBD2,.,TGTGCCTGGAGTAGTGGCGGGGGGGGAAATGAGCAGTTCTTC,CAWSSGGGGNEQFF
TRBJ2-7,TRBV11-2,.,.,TGTGCCAGCAGCTTAGGTCGACAGTACGAGCAGTACTTC,CASSLGRQYEQYF
TRBJ1-2,TRBV6-6,.,.,TGTGCCAGCAGCATCGGGCAGGGGTTTAGGGCTGGCTACACCTTC,CASSIGQGFRAGYTF
TRBJ1-1,TRBV10-3,.,.,TGTGCCATCAGTGGTGCCCGGGGACTAGGCCCCATGAACACTGAAGCTTTCTTT,CAISGARGLGPMNTEAFF
TRBJ2-7,TRBV5-1,.,.,TGCGCCAGCAGCTTGAAATCGCGGACACTAAGCTCCTACGAGCAGTACTTC,CASSLKSRTLSSYEQYF